The 25 T cell receptor beta chains below all came from one sample that was sequenced in a study of T cells after yellow fever vaccination. TCRdb ran MiXCR on the 5' RACE reads and lists one entry per CDR3 protein. The sample lists roughly 240,000 distinct CDR3 sequences, less than 7.5% occurring once. Here the sequenced sample was CD4+ T cells sorted from PBMCs, taken on the day of the yellow fever booster vaccination. The receptors shown here come from a man aged 25 to 40 who received the YFV17D yellow fever vaccine.

CDR3 sequence: CASSLVPLGGTDTQYF. The CDR3 DNA sequence: TGTGCCAGCAGCTTAGTCCCACTGGGGGGGACAGATACGCAGTATTTT. This chain uses TRBV7-2 with TRBJ2-3; 7 nucleotides match TRBD2. CDR1 and CDR2 (germline): SGHTA, FQGNSA. Losses at the gene ends were 1 base for V and 3 bases for J; bases not matched to a gene: 7. This CDR3 spans 16 amino acids.

The sample holds many counts of this clonotype. The chain recombines TRBV12-3 or TRBV12-4 with TRBJ1-3; 7 bases match TRBD1. The CDR3 contains 15 residues. V lost 2 bases and J lost 3; bases outside the gene matches: 4. The CDR3 nucleotides read TGTGCCAGCAGTTTAACAGGGACAGTTGGAAACACCATATATTTT. It codes for CASSLTGTVGNTIYF.

The table lists this clonotype with many counts. CDR3 in DNA: TGTGCCAGCAGTTTAACTGACAGGCCTGAATGGCAGTACTTC. It is translated as CASSLTDRPEWQYF. J is TRBJ2-7 and V is TRBV28, with a weak D call TRBD1 (6 bases). CDR3 size: 14 residues. Germline V lookup: CDR1 MDHEN, CDR2 SYDVKM. V was cut by 2 bases and J by 9 bases, with 17 bases left in between.

This clonotype came up a few times. This chain joins TRBV5-1 and TRBJ2-7; D possibly corresponds to TRBD1 (5 bases). V lost 0 bases, J lost 6 bases, and 13 bases lay in between. From germline, CDR1 is SGHRS and CDR2 YFSETQ. This CDR3 region has 14 residues. In nucleotides, the CDR3 is TGCGCCAGCAGCTTGGGGGGCGCGGAGTTCGAGCAGTACTTC. It yields the protein CASSLGGAEFEQYF.

This clonotype was found many times. The chain combines TRBV7-9 with TRBJ1-1; D possibly corresponds to TRBD1 (5 bases). CDR1 and CDR2 (germline): SEHNR, FQNEAQ (reference sequence). V lost 6 bases and J 7 bases, leaving 12 bases between the germline ends. The CDR3 spans 12 residues. For the CDR3, the DNA is TGTGCCAGCAGTCTAGGGAGGGGTGAAGCTTTCTTT. Amino acids: CASSLGRGEAFF.

Only a few counts were recorded for this clonotype. The chain uses TRBV7-8 and TRBJ2-1, with D hard to call. CDR3 length: 12 residues. Germline loops: CDR1 SGHVS, CDR2 FQNEAQ. Trimming shortened V by 1 base and J by 13 bases, and 11 bases separated the two germline ends. CDR3 DNA sequence: TGTGCCAGCAGCTTAGACGTCGAGAGCCAGTTCTTC. It yields the protein CASSLDVESQFF. Full variable domain (rest looked up from reference TRBV7-8 and TRBJ2-1): GAGVSQSPRYKVAKRGQDVALRCDPISGHVSLFWYQQALGQGPEFLTYFQNEAQLDKSGLPSDRFFAERPEGSVSTLKIQRTQQEDSAVYLCASSLDVESQFFGPGTRLTVL.

This clonotype occurred a few times. The chain combines TRBV12-3 or TRBV12-4 with TRBJ1-1, with D possibly TRBD1 on 5 matching bases. Trimming pared 10 bases from V and 4 bases from J, leaving 16 bases between. There are 13 residues in the CDR3. The CDR3 here is CATVMGGFTEAFF. The CDR3 DNA follows: TGTGCCACGGTAATGGGGGGATTCACTGAAGCTTTCTTT.

In its sample, this clonotype was seen many times. V gene TRBV12-3 or TRBV12-4 combines with J gene TRBJ2-3; the D is unclear. The CDR3 runs 13 residues. Trimming shortened V by 6 bases and J by 5 bases, and 12 bases separated the two germline ends. In nucleotides, the CDR3 is TGTGCCAGCAGCGTTGGGATTGTAGATACGCAGTATTTT. It codes for CASSVGIVDTQYF.

The chain joins TRBV20-1 to TRBJ2-1, with 10 nucleotides matching TRBD2. V lost 5 bases and J lost 13; bases outside the gene matches: 17. Germline values: CDR1 DFQATT, CDR2 SNEGSKA (reference sequence). This CDR3 has 15 residues. CDR3 amino acids: CSALPSGRARGEQFF. In DNA, the CDR3 is TGCAGTGCTCTTCCGAGCGGGAGGGCCCGAGGTGAACAGTTCTTC.

This clonotype was observed many times. In DNA, the CDR3 is TGTGCCTCGGGGGGGGCCCAGTACCAAGAGACCCAGTACTTC. Translating gives CASGGAQYQETQYF. The chain couples TRBV6-1 to TRBJ2-5; 8 nucleotides line up with TRBD2. J lost 0 bases, V lost 11 bases, and 8 bases had no gene match. Germline V gives CDR1 MNHNS, CDR2 SASEGT. The CDR3 length is 14 residues.

This clonotype was found a few times. The J gene is TRBJ2-1, the V gene TRBV14; D might be TRBD1 (5 bases). This CDR3 has 11 amino acids. Between the trimmed V and J ends, which lost 3 bases and 8 bases, there was a span of 5 bases. In germline, CDR1 is SGHDN, CDR2 FVKESK. As DNA, the CDR3 is TGTGCCAGCAGCCAGGGGCATGAGCAGTTCTTC. Translated: CASSQGHEQFF.

Ten or more counts support this clonotype. J is TRBJ2-1 and V is TRBV12-3 or TRBV12-4; the D is unclear. The CDR3 is 15 residues long. V was shortened by 5 bases and J by 4 bases, with 15 bases between the two germline ends. CDR3 region: CASSEKGMLYNEQFF. The DNA of the CDR3 is TGTGCCAGCAGTGAGAAAGGAATGCTTTACAATGAGCAGTTCTTC.

This clonotype was detected a few times. The V call is TRBV3-1, the J call TRBJ2-4; no definite D call. CDR3 length: 12 residues. Trimming shortened V by 4 bases and J by 15 bases, and 16 bases separated the two germline ends. The germline CDR1 and CDR2 sequences are LGHDT and YNNKEL (reference sequence). The CDR3 DNA is TGTGCCAGCAGCCCCGCTTCTGGGGTTAGGTACTTC. It specifies CASSPASGVRYF.

This clonotype showed up many times. The V gene is TRBV5-1, the J gene TRBJ2-1, with TRBD2 identical over 9 bases. The trim removed 0 bases at V and 6 bases at J, leaving 4 bases unmatched. The V gene's germline CDR1 is SGHRS and CDR2 YFSETQ. The CDR3 loop spans 15 amino acids. CDR3 sequence (DNA): TGCGCCAGCAGCTTGGATAGCGGGAGCCTCAATGAGCAGTTCTTC. Translated, it gives CASSLDSGSLNEQFF.

This clonotype occurred a few times. The chain joins TRBV24-1 to TRBJ2-3; no reliable D call. This CDR3 is 17 amino acids long. Deletions cut 5 bases from V and 0 bases from J, with 17 bases between. The germline V gene has CDR1 KGHDR and CDR2 SFDVKD. The chain's CDR3 is CATSVWLFLSSTDTQYF. Written as DNA, the CDR3 is TGTGCCACCAGTGTTTGGTTGTTTTTATCTAGCACAGATACGCAGTATTTT.

About this clonotype itself: A read error may be the cause here, since a much bigger clone is one base away. Because the CDR3 is missing its conserved closing phenylalanine or tryptophan, this is likely a read error. CDR3 DNA sequence: TGCAGTGCTAGGAAGACAGGCCCAGAGACCCAGTACTTA. Amino acid sequence: CSARKTGPETQYL. This rearrangement joins TRBV20-1 to TRBJ2-5, with a weak D call TRBD1 (6 bases). Trimming stripped 3 bases from V and 4 bases from J, with 12 bases between. The CDR3 contains 13 residues. Germline assignment: CDR1 DFQATT and CDR2 SNEGSKA (reference sequence).

This clonotype was seen many times. This chain links TRBV3-1 with TRBJ2-1, with TRBD2 matching over 10 bases. The V gene end was trimmed by 1 base and the J gene end by 1 base; junction bases not matched to a gene: 4. Germline CDR1 reads LGHDT; CDR2 reads YNNKEL (reference sequence). The CDR3 is 17 amino acids. The CDR3 DNA reads TGTGCCAGCAGCCAAGTCACTAGCGGGACATCCTACAATGAGCAGTTCTTC. As protein: CASSQVTSGTSYNEQFF.

The rearrangement links TRBV20-1 to TRBJ2-3; D is possibly TRBD2 (5 bases). CDR3 length equals 13 residues. Trimming stripped 0 bases from V and 1 base from J, with 5 bases between. Germline loops: CDR1 DFQATT, CDR2 SNEGSKA (reference sequence). In DNA form, the CDR3 reads TGCAGTGCTAGAGAGCGGGGCACAGATACGCAGTATTTT. Its translation is CSARERGTDTQYF.

Only a few counts were recorded for this clonotype. V and J are TRBV12-5 and TRBJ2-1, with D unclear. The CDR3 runs to 11 residues. Trimming stripped 6 bases from V and 7 bases from J, with 7 bases between. From germline, CDR1 is LGHNT and CDR2 FRNRAP. CDR3: CASGLKNEQFF. CDR3 DNA sequence: TGTGCTAGTGGGTTGAAGAATGAGCAGTTCTTC. The variable domain in full, with the rest retrieved from reference TRBV12-5 and TRBJ2-1, is DARVTQTPRHKVTEMGQEVTMRCQPILGHNTVFWYRQTMMQGLELLAYFRNRAPLDDSGMPKDRFSAEMPDATLATLKIQPSEPRDSAVYFCASGLKNEQFFGPGTRLTVL.

As concerns this clonotype: This clone may be a read error of a much larger clone one base away. V and J are TRBV5-1 and TRBJ2-5, with D maybe TRBD2 (5 bases). There are 14 residues in the CDR3. The V end was cut by 5 bases, the J end by 7 bases, with 18 bases between. Germline CDR1 SGHRS, CDR2 YFSETQ. The CDR3 sequence is CASREGGVSGTQYF. CDR3 coding DNA: TGCGCCAGCAGAGAGGGTGGGGTTTCGGGGACCCAGTACTTC.

The V and J genes are TRBV5-1 and TRBJ1-2, with 8 bases lining up with TRBD1. This CDR3 is built from 15 residues. CDR1 SGHRS and CDR2 YFSETQ come from the germline V gene. V trimming: 4 bases; J trimming: 2 bases; junction bases outside the gene matches: 7. For the CDR3, the DNA is TGCGCCAGCAGCGAACTGGGACAGGCGAACTATGGCTACACCTTC. It specifies CASSELGQANYGYTF.

This clonotype was observed at least ten times. The J gene is TRBJ2-7, the V gene TRBV29-1, with 8 bases identical to TRBD2. The germline CDR1 and CDR2 sequences are SQVTM and ANQGSEA. The CDR3 covers 15 residues. J lost 4 bases, V lost 4 bases, and 12 bases had no gene match. CDR3 in DNA: TGCAGCGTTGTACCGAGCGGGGGCACCGTTTACGAGCAGTACTTC. It specifies CSVVPSGGTVYEQYF.

This clonotype was seen only a few times. The rearrangement uses TRBV20-1 and TRBJ2-4; 8 positions match TRBD2. The germline V gene has CDR1 DFQATT and CDR2 SNEGSKA (reference sequence). With 0 bases clipped from V and 5 bases from J, the junction kept 6 bases outside the gene matches. This CDR3 is built from 15 residues. The CDR3 sequence is CSARDGSGAENIQYF. The CDR3 DNA sequence: TGCAGTGCTAGAGATGGTAGCGGGGCCGAAAACATTCAGTACTTC.

This clonotype was observed a few times. CDR3 coding DNA: TGCAGTGCCAAAGACGGGACGTCTGACGAAAAACTGTTTTTT. It is translated as CSAKDGTSDEKLFF. The chain uses TRBV20-1 and TRBJ1-4; TRBD1 is a possible D gene (5 bases). This CDR3 spans 14 amino acids. Germline V gene sequence: CDR1 DFQATT, CDR2 SNEGSKA (reference sequence). V shed 6 bases and J shed 8 bases, with 19 bases lying between them.

The chain uses TRBV12-3 or TRBV12-4 and TRBJ2-7; D gene unclear. Between the trimmed V and J ends, which lost 3 bases and 5 bases, there was a span of 5 bases. The CDR3 loop spans 11 amino acids. The CDR3 nucleotides are TGTGCCAGCAGTTTTCGGGACGAGCAGTACTTC. Encoded protein: CASSFRDEQYF.